These 19 T cell receptor beta chains were all obtained from the same sample, sequenced in a study of blood T cell repertoires in COVID-19. TCRdb's copy holds only in-frame clones and misses some; the assay was immunoSEQ multiplex PCR. Found here are 140,000 to 150,000 clones, around 79% of them singletons; the top ten hold roughly 8.7%. Sequencing was carried out using peripheral blood. Receptors originate from a man aged 45-60 years with active or convalescent COVID-19.

The genes are TRBV5-1 and TRBJ2-7; tentative D call: TRBD1 (6 bases). The CDR3 runs 16 residues. In germline, CDR1 is SGHRS, CDR2 YFSETQ. Trimming removed 4 bases from V and 6 bases from J, with 23 bases in between. CDR3 sequence reads: CASSPFTGSSQGEQYF. The CDR3 DNA is TGCGCCAGCAGCCCGTTTACCGGGTCCTCACAGGGCGAGCAGTACTTC.

The chain has TRBV5-1 and TRBJ1-1, with TRBD1 matching over 7 bases. V shed 4 bases and J 1 base; nucleotides not matched to a gene: 10. CDR1 SGHRS and CDR2 YFSETQ come from the germline V gene. The CDR3 is made up of 16 amino acids. CDR3 region: CASSPNFGTENTEAFF. The CDR3 bases are TGCGCCAGCAGCCCTAACTTTGGGACAGAGAACACTGAAGCTTTCTTT.

The V call is TRBV7-6, the J call TRBJ1-3; D possibly corresponds to TRBD1 (5 bases). Germline CDR1 is SGHVS and CDR2 is FNYEAQ. V lost 5 bases, J lost 7 bases, and 9 bases lay in between. The CDR3 covers 12 residues. The CDR3, as DNA: TGTGCCAGCAGCGGGGCTTCTAACACCATATATTTT. This encodes CASSGASNTIYF.

This sequence joins TRBV19 and TRBJ1-1, with D hard to call. Between the trimmed V and J ends, which lost 3 bases and 0 bases, there was a span of 8 bases. The CDR3 length is 14 residues. In germline, CDR1 is LNHDA, CDR2 SQIVND (reference sequence). The DNA for the CDR3 is TGTGCCAGTAGTATGGAGATCCTGAACACTGAAGCTTTCTTT. The encoded protein is CASSMEILNTEAFF.

The rearrangement uses TRBV6-5 and TRBJ2-1; the D gene is possibly TRBD1 (5 bases). Trimming removed 7 bases at V and 3 bases at J, with 10 bases between. The CDR3 is 13 residues long. CDR1 MNHEY and CDR2 SVGAGI come from the germline V gene. The CDR3 DNA sequence: TGTGCCAGCACACAGGTTCACTACAATGAGCAGTTCTTC. Protein: CASTQVHYNEQFF.

A single count supports this clone. The chain combines TRBV4-2 with TRBJ1-2; D gene ambiguous. The germline V gene has CDR1 LGHNA and CDR2 YNFKEQ. Trimming cost V 1 base and J 4 bases, with 16 bases left between them. This CDR3 has 16 amino acids. The CDR3 protein is CASSQGVSGIGYGYTF. For the CDR3, the DNA is TGTGCCAGCAGCCAAGGGGTGTCGGGAATTGGCTATGGCTACACCTTC.

The CDR3 DNA reads as TGTGCCAGCTCACCGAAGACAGTTGAGCAGTACTTC. It specifies CASSPKTVEQYF. This chain uses TRBV18 with TRBJ2-7; weak D call: TRBD1 (5 bases). The CDR3 is 12 residues long. Deletions cut 3 bases from V and 7 bases from J, with 10 bases between. Germline assignment: CDR1 KGHSH and CDR2 LQKENI.

The chain joins TRBV4-1 to TRBJ2-1; D uncertain. Trimming left V 0 bases short and J 9 bases short, with 15 bases between. The CDR3 has 15 residues. Germline V lookup: CDR1 MGHRA, CDR2 YSYEKL. The CDR3 loop reads CASSQELSRVFEQFF. The DNA of the CDR3 is TGCGCCAGCAGCCAAGAGTTATCCCGGGTTTTTGAGCAGTTCTTC.

The sample holds a few counts of this clone. The J gene is TRBJ2-7, the V gene TRBV27; possible D gene TRBD1, 6 bases. Germline V gene lookup returns CDR1 MNHEY and CDR2 SMNVEV (reference sequence). The V gene lost 4 bases and the J gene lost 1 base, with 11 bases spanning the gap. The length of the CDR3 is 14 residues. CDR3 sequence: CASSSRQVSYEQYF. Here the CDR3 DNA reads TGTGCCAGCAGTTCCAGACAGGTATCCTACGAGCAGTACTTC.

The V gene is TRBV19, the J gene TRBJ1-5, with D unclear. The germline V gene encodes CDR1 LNHDA and CDR2 SQIVND (reference sequence). Trimming removed 4 bases from V and 3 bases from J, with 19 bases in between. The CDR3 loop spans 17 amino acids. In DNA form, the CDR3 reads TGTGCCAGTAGTAAACCGCCCCGGCAGGCGCCCAATCAGCCCCAGCATTTT. Protein product: CASSKPPRQAPNQPQHF.

In the case of this clone: Relative to the germline gene, one junction end is altered; a read error may explain this. This sequence joins TRBV7-8 and TRBJ2-7; 8 bases line up with TRBD1. CDR1 is SGHVS, CDR2 FQNEAQ, per germline. This CDR3 comprises 12 residues. In nucleotides, the CDR3 is TGTGCCAGCAGCCCCATCCGACAGGGGTTCCTTTTC. Translated: CASSPIRQGFLF.

The J gene is TRBJ2-2, the V gene TRBV11-3, with 7 bases that match TRBD2. CDR3 length equals 16 residues. The V segment lost 5 bases and the J segment 5 bases; nucleotides outside the gene matches: 11. Germline values: CDR1 SGHNT, CDR2 YENEEA. This CDR3 reads CASSPRAGEGTGELFF. The CDR3 DNA reads TGTGCCAGCAGCCCCAGGGCGGGAGAGGGAACCGGGGAGCTGTTTTTT.

The chain carries TRBV4-2 and TRBJ2-7; 8 nucleotides line up with TRBD1. J was trimmed by 2 bases and V by 1 base; bases with no gene match: 1. The CDR3 runs to 14 residues. The germline gives CDR1 LGHNA, CDR2 YNFKEQ. Written as DNA, the CDR3 is TGTGCCAGCAGCCAAGTGGGACAGGCCTACGAGCAGTACTTC. Translating gives CASSQVGQAYEQYF.

V usage is TRBV13 and J usage is TRBJ2-1; 9 positions agree with TRBD1. CDR3 length: 12 residues. The germline V gene has CDR1 PRHDT and CDR2 FYEKMQ (reference sequence). V was pared by 3 bases and J by 15 bases, with 6 bases of the junction left unmatched. The chain's CDR3 is CASSFRDRVPFF. The CDR3 DNA reads TGTGCCAGCAGCTTTCGGGACAGGGTTCCGTTCTTC.

The V and J genes are TRBV29-1 and TRBJ1-2; 8 bases are shared with TRBD1. Germline values: CDR1 SQVTM, CDR2 ANQGSEA. The V gene end was trimmed by 5 bases and the J gene end by 3 bases; junction bases not matched to a gene: 5. The CDR3 length is 13 residues. In DNA form, the CDR3 reads TGCAGCGTTCCGGACAGGGCCCACTATGGCTACACCTTC. It is translated as CSVPDRAHYGYTF.

The chain couples TRBV6-6 to TRBJ2-7; 10 bases are shared with TRBD1. CDR1 is MNHNY, CDR2 SVGAGI, per germline (reference sequence). CDR3 length: 15 amino acids. With V trimmed by 5 bases and J by 2 bases, 6 bases remained unmatched. CDR3 sequence: CASSTDRGPAYEQYF. The CDR3 region has the DNA TGTGCCAGCAGTACCGACAGGGGGCCTGCCTACGAGCAGTACTTC.

The chain recombines TRBV28 with TRBJ2-2; D call uncertain. CDR3 length: 16 amino acids. Germline V gives CDR1 MDHEN, CDR2 SYDVKM. The V end was cut by 4 bases, the J end by 0 bases, with 12 bases between. The CDR3 protein is CASSSLRSANTGELFF. The CDR3 DNA sequence: TGTGCCAGCAGTTCCCTTCGATCGGCGAACACCGGGGAGCTGTTTTTT.

The gene calls are TRBV5-3 and TRBJ2-7, with 7 positions matching TRBD2. TRBV5-3 is an ORF, with its function uncertain. With 1 base clipped from V and 3 bases from J, the junction kept 13 bases outside the gene matches. The CDR3 runs 17 residues. The DNA of the CDR3 is TGTGCCAGAAGCTTGTTTTGTGTGTGGCGGGAGTTCTACGAGCAGTACTTC. This sequence encodes CARSLFCVWREFYEQYF.

The chain carries TRBV24-1 and TRBJ2-3; weak D call: TRBD1 (6 bases). V was trimmed by 3 bases and J by 3 bases, leaving 12 bases between them. CDR1 is KGHDR, CDR2 SFDVKD, per germline. The CDR3 is 15 residues long. The CDR3 bases are TGTGCCACCAGTGATGGACCCAGGGGTACAGATACGCAGTATTTT. Translating gives CATSDGPRGTDTQYF.